This T cell receptor beta chain was identified in a study of blood T cell repertoires in COVID-19. Study at large: Donors in Cohort 3 counted as recovered after two negative PCRs, clearance, or symptom resolution. T cells, B-cell-depleted T cells, or PBMCs provided the cDNA or gDNA that served as material.

This clone was seen just once. Original processing notes: For nucleated cells, counts were estimated from reference gene primer amplification. Sequencing used immunoSEQ multiplex PCR; TCRdb keeps in-frame clones, though not all of them. The V and J calls and clone size are taken from that table; D and trimming were inferred from the DNA. The table has about 400,000 clones, 80% to 90% seen once. CDR1 SGHTA and CDR2 FQGTGA come from the germline V gene. The CDR3 sequence is 13 residues long. The ends were cut back, 5 bases at V and 11 bases at J, with 18 bases in the middle. Participants had their cohort set by participant-reported clinical history.

Sequencing used PBMCs or T cells enriched from blood (not recorded which). The V gene is TRBV7-3, the J gene TRBJ1-1; tentatively, D is TRBD1 (6 bases). The sequence was collected from a man aged 35-49 years in a cohort exposed to, infected with or recovered from COVID-19 (not recorded which). The CDR3 DNA reads TGTGCCAGCAGCCCCATGACAGGTGTGGAGGCTTTCTTT. Amino acid sequence: CASSPMTGVEAFF.